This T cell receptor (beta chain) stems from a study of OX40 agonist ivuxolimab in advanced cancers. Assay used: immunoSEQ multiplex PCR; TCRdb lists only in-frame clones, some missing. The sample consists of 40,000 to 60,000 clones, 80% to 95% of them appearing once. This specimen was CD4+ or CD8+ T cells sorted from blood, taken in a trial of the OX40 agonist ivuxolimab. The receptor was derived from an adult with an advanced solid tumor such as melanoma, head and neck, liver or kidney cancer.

The CDR3 nucleotides read TGTGCCAGTAGTAGTGCCTCTGGGGCCAACGTCCTGACTTTC. It translates to CASSSASGANVLTF. This chain uses TRBV19 with TRBJ2-6; D unresolved. Trimming shortened V by 4 bases and J by 0 bases, and 4 bases separated the two germline ends. Germline V lookup: CDR1 LNHDA, CDR2 SQIVND (reference sequence). The CDR3 has 14 residues.